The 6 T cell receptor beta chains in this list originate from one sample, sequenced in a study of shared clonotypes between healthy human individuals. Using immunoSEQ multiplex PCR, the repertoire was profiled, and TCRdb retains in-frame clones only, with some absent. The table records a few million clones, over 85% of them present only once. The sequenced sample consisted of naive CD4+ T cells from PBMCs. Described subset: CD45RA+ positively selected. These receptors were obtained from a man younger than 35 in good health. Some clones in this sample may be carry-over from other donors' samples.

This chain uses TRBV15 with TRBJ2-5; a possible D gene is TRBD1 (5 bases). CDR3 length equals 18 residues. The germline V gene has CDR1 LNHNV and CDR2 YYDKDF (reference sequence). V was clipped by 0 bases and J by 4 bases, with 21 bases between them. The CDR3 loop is CATSRDLRLGQLGETQYF. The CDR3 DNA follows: TGTGCCACCAGCAGAGATTTACGTTTGGGGCAGCTTGGAGAGACCCAGTACTTC.

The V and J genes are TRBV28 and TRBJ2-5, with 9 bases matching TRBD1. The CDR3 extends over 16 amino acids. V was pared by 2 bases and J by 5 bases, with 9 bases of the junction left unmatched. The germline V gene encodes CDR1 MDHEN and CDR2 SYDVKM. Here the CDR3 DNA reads TGTGCCAGCAGTTTAGCTCTTACAGGGGGCGCGGAGACCCAGTACTTC. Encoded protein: CASSLALTGGAETQYF.

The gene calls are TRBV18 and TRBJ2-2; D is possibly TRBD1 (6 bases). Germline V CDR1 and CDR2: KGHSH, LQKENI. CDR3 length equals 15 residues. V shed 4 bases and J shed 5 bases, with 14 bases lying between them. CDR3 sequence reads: CASSQITGRTGELFF. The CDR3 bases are TGTGCCAGCTCACAAATTACAGGGAGAACCGGGGAGCTGTTTTTT.

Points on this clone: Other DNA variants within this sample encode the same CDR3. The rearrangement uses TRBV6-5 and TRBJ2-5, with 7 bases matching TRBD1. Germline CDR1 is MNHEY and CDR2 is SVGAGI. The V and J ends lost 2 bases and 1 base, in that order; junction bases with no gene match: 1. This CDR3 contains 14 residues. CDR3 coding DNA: TGTGCCAGCAGTTACAGGGACAGCCAAGAGACCCAGTACTTC. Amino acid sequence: CASSYRDSQETQYF.

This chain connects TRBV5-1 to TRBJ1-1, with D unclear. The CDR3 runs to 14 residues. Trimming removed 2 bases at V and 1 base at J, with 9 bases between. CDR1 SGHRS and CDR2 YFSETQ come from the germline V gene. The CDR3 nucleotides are TGCGCCAGCAGCTTAGAACAGTCGAACACTGAAGCTTTCTTT. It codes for CASSLEQSNTEAFF.

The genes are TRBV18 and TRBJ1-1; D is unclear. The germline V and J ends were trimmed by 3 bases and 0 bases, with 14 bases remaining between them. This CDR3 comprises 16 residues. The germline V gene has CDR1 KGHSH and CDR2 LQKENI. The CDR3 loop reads CASSPAIQVLNTEAFF. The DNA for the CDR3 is TGTGCCAGCTCACCGGCCATCCAGGTATTGAACACTGAAGCTTTCTTT. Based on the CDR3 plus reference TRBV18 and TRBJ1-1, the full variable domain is NAGVMQNPRHLVRRRGQEARLRCSPMKGHSHVYWYRQLPEEGLKFMVYLQKENIIDESGMPKERFSAEFPKEGPSILRIQQVVRGDSAAYFCASSPAIQVLNTEAFFGQGTRLTVV.